Sequencing of this T cell receptor (beta chain) was carried out in a study of ipilimumab plus nivolumab after autologous stem cell transplantation. At the level of the study: The DLBCL group included primary refractory and relapsed cases.

CDR3 length: 18 amino acids. Germline assignment: CDR1 SGHNT and CDR2 YENEEA. V was trimmed by 5 bases and J by 4 bases, leaving 24 bases between them. Sequenced by immunoSEQ multiplex PCR; TCRdb stores in-frame clones only, minus some. The top ten clones hold around 25% of a sample with 20,000 or so clones, nearly 75% of them seen once. Dosing: nivolumab 3 mg/kg IV, weeks 1, 4, 7, 10, then every two weeks to week 26. The source of this sequence is a male donor with diffuse large B-cell lymphoma. V is TRBV11-3 and J is TRBJ1-3; D is possibly TRBD1 (6 bases). The material sequenced was PBMCs, taken in a trial of ipilimumab plus nivolumab as post-transplant consolidation. CDR3 protein: CASSREGGLAGPGNTIYF. The CDR3 nucleotides read TGTGCCAGCAGCCGAGAGGGGGGACTCGCGGGCCCCGGAAACACCATATATTTT.